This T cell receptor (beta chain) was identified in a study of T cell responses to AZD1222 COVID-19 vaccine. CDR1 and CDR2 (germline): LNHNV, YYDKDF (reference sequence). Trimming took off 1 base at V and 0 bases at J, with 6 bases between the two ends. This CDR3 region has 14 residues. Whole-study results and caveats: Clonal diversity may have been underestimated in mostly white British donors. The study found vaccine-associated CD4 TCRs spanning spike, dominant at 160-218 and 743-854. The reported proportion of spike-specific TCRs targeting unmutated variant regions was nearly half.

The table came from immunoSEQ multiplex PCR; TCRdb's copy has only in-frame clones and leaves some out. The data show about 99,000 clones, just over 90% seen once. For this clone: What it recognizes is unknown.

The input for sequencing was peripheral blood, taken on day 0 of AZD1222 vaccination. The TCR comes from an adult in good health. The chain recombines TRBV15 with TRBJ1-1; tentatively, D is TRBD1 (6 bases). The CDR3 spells CATSRGTVNTEAFF. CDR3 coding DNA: TGTGCCACCAGCAGAGGGACAGTGAACACTGAAGCTTTCTTT. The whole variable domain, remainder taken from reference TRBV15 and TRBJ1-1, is DAMVIQNPRYQVTQFGKPVTLSCSQTLNHNVMYWYQQKSSQAPKLLFHYYDKDFNNEADTPDNFQSRRPNTSFCFLDIRSPGLGDTAMYLCATSRGTVNTEAFFGQGTRLTVV.